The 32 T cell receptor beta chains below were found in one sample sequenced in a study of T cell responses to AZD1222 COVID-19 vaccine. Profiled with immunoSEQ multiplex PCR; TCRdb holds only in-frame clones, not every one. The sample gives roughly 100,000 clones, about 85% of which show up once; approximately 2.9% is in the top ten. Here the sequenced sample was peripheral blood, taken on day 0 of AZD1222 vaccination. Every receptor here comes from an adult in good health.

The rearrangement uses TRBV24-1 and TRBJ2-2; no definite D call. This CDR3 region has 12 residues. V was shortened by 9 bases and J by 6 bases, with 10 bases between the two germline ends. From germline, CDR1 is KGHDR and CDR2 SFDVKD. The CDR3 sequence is CATAQWAGELFF. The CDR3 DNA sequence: TGTGCCACCGCGCAATGGGCCGGGGAGCTGTTTTTT.

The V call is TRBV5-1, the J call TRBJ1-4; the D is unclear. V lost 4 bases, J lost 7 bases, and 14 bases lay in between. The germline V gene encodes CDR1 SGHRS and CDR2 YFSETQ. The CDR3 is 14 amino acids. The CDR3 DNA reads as TGCGCCAGCAGCCGCTGGGGAAGTGTTGAAAAACTGTTTTTT. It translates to CASSRWGSVEKLFF.

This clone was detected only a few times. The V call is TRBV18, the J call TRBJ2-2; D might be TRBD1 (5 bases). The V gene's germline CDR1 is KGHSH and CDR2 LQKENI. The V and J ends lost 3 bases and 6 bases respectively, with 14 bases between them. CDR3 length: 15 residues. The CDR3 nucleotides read TGTGCCAGCTCACCGGTCGAAGGGGCATCCGGGGAGCTGTTTTTT. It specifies CASSPVEGASGELFF.

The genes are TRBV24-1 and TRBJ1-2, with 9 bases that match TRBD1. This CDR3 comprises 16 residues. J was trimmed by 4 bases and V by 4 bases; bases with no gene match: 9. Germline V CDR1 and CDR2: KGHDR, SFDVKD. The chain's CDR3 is CATSDRGQGGGYGYTF. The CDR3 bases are TGTGCCACCAGTGACCGGGGACAGGGAGGTGGCTATGGCTACACCTTC.

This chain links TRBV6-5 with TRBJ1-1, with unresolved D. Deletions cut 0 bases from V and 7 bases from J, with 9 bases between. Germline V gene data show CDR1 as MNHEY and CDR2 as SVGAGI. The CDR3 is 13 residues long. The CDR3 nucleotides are TGTGCCAGCAGTTACTCAGGGTTGGGTGAAGCTTTCTTT. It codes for CASSYSGLGEAFF.

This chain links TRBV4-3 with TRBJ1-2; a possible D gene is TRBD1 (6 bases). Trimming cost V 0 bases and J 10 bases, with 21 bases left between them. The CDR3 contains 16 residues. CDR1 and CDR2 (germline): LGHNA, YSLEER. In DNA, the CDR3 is TGCGCCAGCAGCCAAGATAGTTCGGCTCAGGGACAAGACTACACCTTC. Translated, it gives CASSQDSSAQGQDYTF.

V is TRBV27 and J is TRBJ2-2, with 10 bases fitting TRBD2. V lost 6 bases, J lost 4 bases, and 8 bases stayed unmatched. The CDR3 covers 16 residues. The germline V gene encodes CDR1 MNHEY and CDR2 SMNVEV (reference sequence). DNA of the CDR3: TGTGCCAGCAGGCGGCTACTAGCGGGACCCACCGGGGAGCTGTTTTTT. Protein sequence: CASRRLLAGPTGELFF.

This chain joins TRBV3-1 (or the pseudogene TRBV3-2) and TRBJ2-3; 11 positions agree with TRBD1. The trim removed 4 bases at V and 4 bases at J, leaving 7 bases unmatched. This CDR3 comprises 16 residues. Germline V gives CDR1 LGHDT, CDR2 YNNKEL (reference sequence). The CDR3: CASSPGDRGWADTQYF. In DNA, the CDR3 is TGTGCCAGCAGCCCCGGGGACAGGGGGTGGGCAGATACGCAGTATTTT.

The CDR3 DNA sequence: TGTGCCAGCACCCTTGGTGGAAACACCATATATTTT. It is translated as CASTLGGNTIYF. V usage is TRBV6-6 and J usage is TRBJ1-3; no reliable D call. The CDR3 extends over 12 amino acids. Germline assignment: CDR1 MNHNY and CDR2 SVGAGI (reference sequence). V was trimmed by 7 bases and J by 3 bases, leaving 7 bases between them.

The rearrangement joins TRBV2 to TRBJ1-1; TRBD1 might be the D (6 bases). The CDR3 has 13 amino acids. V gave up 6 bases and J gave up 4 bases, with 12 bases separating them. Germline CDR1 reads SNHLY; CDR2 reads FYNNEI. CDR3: CASSPRGGTEAFF. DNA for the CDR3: TGTGCCAGCAGCCCCAGGGGAGGCACTGAAGCTTTCTTT. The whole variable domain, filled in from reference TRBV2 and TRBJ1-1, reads EPEVTQTPSHQVTQMGQEVILRCVPISNHLYFYWYRQILGQKVEFLVSFYNNEISEKSEIFDDQFSVERPDGSNFTLKIRSTKLEDSAMYFCASSPRGGTEAFFGQGTRLTVV.

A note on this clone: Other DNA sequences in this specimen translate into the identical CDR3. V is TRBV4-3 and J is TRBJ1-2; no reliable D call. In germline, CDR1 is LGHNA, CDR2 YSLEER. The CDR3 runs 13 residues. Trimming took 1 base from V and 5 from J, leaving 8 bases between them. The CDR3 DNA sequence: TGCGCCAGCAGCCAAGTGGGTCTTTATGGCTACACCTTC. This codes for CASSQVGLYGYTF.

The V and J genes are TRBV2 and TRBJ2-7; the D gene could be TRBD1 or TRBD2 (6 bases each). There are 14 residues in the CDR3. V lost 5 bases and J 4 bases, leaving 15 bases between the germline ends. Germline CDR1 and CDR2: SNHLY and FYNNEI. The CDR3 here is CASSRGESPYEQYV. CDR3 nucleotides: TGTGCCAGCAGTAGGGGGGAGTCTCCATACGAGCAGTACGTC.

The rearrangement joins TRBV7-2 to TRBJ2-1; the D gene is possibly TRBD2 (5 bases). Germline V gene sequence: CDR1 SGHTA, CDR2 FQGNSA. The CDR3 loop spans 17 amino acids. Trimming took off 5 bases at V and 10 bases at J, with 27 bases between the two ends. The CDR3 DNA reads TGTGCCAGCAGCCTCCTACGAGGGAGAGGTGGTAATGACGAGCAGTTCTTC. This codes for CASSLLRGRGGNDEQFF.

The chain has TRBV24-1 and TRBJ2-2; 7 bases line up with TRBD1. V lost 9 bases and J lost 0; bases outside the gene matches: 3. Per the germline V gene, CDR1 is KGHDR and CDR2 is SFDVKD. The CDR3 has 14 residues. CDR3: CATAGTANTGELFF. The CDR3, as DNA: TGTGCCACCGCCGGGACAGCGAACACCGGGGAGCTGTTTTTT.

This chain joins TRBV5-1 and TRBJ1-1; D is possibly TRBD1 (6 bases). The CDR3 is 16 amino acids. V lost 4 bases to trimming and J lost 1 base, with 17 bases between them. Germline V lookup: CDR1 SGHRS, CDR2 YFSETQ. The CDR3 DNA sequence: TGCGCCAGCAGCCTCCTGATTACAGGGCCGAACACTGAAGCTTTCTTT. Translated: CASSLLITGPNTEAFF.

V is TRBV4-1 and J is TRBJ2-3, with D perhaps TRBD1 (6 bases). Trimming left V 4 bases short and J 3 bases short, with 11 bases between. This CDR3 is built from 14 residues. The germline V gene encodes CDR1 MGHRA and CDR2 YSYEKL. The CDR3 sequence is CASSRQQGTDTQYF. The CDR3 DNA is TGCGCCAGCAGCCGACAACAGGGTACAGATACGCAGTATTTT.

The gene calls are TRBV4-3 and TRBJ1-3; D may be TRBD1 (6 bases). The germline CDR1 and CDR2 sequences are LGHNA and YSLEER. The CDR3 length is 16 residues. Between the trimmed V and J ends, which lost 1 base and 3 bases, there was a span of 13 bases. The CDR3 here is CASSQVVRGLGNTIYF. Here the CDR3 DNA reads TGCGCCAGCAGCCAAGTGGTCAGGGGTCTTGGAAACACCATATATTTT.

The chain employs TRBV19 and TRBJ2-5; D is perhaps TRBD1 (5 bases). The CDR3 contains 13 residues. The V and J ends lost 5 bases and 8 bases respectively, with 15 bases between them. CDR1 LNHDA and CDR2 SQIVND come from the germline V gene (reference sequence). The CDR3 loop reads CASSSTGLGTQYF. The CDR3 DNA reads TGTGCCAGTAGTTCCACAGGCCTGGGTACCCAGTACTTC.

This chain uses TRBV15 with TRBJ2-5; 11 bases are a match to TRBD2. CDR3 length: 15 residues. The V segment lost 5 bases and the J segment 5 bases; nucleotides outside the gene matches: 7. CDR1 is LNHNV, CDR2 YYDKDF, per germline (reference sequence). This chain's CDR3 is CATSRVTSGKETQYF. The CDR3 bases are TGTGCCACCAGCCGAGTGACTAGCGGGAAGGAGACCCAGTACTTC.

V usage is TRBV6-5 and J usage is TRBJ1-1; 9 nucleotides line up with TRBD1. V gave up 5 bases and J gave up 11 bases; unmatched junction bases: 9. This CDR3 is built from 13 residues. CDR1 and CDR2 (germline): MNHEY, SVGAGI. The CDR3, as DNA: TGTGCCAGCAGTATACGGGACAGGGTTCAGGCTTTCTTT. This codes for CASSIRDRVQAFF.

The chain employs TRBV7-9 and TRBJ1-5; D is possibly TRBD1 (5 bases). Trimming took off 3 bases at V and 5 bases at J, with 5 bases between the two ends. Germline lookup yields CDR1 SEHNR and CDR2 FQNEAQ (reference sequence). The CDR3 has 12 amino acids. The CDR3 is CASSLGDQPQHF. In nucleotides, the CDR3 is TGTGCCAGCAGCTTGGGGGATCAGCCCCAGCATTTT.

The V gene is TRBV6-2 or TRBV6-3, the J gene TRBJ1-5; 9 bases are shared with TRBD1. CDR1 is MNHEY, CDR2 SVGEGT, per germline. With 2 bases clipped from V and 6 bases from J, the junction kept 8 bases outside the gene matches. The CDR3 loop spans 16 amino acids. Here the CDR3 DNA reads TGTGCCAGCAGTTACGTAGACAGGGGGATCGGTCAGCCCCAGCATTTT. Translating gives CASSYVDRGIGQPQHF.

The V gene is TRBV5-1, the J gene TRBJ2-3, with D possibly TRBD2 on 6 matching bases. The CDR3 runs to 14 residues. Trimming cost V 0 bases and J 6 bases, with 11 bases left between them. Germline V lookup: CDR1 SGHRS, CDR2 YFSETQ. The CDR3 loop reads CASSLAGGRDTQYF. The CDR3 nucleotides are TGCGCCAGCAGCTTGGCCGGAGGGAGGGATACGCAGTATTTT.

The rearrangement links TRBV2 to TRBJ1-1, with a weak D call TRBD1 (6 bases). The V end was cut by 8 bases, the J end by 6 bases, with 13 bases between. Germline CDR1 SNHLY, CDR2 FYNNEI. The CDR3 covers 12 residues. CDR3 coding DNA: TGTGCCAGCGCGCCCGGGGGCCCTGAAGCTTTCTTT. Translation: CASAPGGPEAFF. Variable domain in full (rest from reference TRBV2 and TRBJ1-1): EPEVTQTPSHQVTQMGQEVILRCVPISNHLYFYWYRQILGQKVEFLVSFYNNEISEKSEIFDDQFSVERPDGSNFTLKIRSTKLEDSAMYFCASAPGGPEAFFGQGTRLTVV.

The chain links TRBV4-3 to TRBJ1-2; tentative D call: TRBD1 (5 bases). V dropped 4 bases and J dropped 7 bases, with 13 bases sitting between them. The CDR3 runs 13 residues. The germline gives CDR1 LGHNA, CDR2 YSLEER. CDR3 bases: TGCGCCAGCAGCCGGGCCGCCGGGGGTGGCTACACCTTC. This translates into CASSRAAGGGYTF.

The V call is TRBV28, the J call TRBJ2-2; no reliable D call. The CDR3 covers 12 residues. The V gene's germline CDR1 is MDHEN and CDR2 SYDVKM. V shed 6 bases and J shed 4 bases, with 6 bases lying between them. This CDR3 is CASRDLTGELFF. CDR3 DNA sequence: TGTGCCAGCAGGGACCTCACCGGGGAGCTGTTTTTT.

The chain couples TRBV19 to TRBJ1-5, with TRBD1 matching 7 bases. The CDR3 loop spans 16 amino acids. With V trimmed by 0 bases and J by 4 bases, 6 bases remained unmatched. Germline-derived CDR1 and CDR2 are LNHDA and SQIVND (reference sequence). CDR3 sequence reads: CASSIDRTGRNQPQHF. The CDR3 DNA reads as TGTGCCAGTAGTATAGACCGGACAGGACGGAATCAGCCCCAGCATTTT.

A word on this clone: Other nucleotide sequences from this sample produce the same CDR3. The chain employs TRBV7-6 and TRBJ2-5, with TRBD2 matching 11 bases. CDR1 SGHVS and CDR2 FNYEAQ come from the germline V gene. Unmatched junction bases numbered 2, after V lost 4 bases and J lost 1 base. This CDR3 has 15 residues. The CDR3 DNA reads TGTGCCAGCAGCTGGGGACTAGCGGTCCAAGAGACCCAGTACTTC. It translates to CASSWGLAVQETQYF.

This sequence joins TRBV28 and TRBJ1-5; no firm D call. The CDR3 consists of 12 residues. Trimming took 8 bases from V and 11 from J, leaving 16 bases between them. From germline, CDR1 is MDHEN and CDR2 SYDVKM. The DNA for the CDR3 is TGTGCCAGCCGGGCTGGGTATGGGTCCCAGCATTTT. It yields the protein CASRAGYGSQHF.

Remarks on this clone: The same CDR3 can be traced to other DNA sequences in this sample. The CDR3 region is CASSLGSGNTIYF. DNA for the CDR3: TGTGCCAGCAGCTTAGGGTCTGGAAACACCATATATTTT. J is TRBJ1-3 and V is TRBV7-2; D gene unclear. CDR3 length equals 13 residues. V was clipped by 1 base and J by 1 base, with 2 bases between them. The V gene's germline CDR1 is SGHTA and CDR2 FQGNSA.

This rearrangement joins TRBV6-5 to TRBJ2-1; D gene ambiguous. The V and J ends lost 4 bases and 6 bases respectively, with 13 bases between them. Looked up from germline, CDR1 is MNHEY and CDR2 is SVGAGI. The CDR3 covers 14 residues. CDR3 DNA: TGTGCCAGCAGTTCCCCGGTTAGCTTCAATGAGCAGTTCTTC. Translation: CASSSPVSFNEQFF.

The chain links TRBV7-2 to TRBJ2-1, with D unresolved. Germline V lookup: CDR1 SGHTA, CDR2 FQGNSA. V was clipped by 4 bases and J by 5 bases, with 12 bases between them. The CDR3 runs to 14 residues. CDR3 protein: CASSSLNRHNEQFF. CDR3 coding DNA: TGTGCCAGCAGCTCTTTGAACCGCCACAATGAGCAGTTCTTC. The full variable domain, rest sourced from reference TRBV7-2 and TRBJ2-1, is GAGVSQSPSNKVTEKGKDVELRCDPISGHTALYWYRQSLGQGLEFLIYFQGNSAPDKSGLPSDRFSAERTGGSVSTLTIQRTQQEDSAVYLCASSSLNRHNEQFFGPGTRLTVL.